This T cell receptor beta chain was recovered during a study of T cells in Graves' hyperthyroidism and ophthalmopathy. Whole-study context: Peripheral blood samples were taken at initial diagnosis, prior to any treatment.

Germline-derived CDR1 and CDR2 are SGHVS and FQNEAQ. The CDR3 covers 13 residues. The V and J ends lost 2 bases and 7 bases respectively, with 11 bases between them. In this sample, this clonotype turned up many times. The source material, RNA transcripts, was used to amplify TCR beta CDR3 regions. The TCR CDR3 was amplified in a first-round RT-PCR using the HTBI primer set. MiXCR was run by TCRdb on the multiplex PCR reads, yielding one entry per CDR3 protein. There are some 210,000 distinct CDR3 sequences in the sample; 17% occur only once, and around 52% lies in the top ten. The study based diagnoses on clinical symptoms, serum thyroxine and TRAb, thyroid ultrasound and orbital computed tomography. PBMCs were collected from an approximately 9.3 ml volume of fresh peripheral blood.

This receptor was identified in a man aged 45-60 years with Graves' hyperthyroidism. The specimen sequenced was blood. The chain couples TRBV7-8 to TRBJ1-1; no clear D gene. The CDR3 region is CASSLTNGIEAFF. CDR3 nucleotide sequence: TGTGCCAGCAGCTTAACTAATGGTATTGAAGCTTTCTTT.